This T cell receptor (beta chain) was sequenced for a study of cytomegalovirus exposure and HLA in healthy donors. Study-wide background: The early release's HLA-typed donors yielded 65 million to 85 million unique TCRs.

Germline V gene sequence: CDR1 LNHDA, CDR2 SQIVND (reference sequence). This CDR3 spans 13 amino acids. Trimming took 10 bases from V and 7 from J, leaving 14 bases between them. Amplification used 60 Vbeta primers and 13 Jbeta primers. Here immunoSEQ multiplex PCR was the method, and the copy in TCRdb shows in-frame clones only, minus some. The profile covers tens of thousands of clones, with more than 70% appearing a single time and approximately 4.4% taken by the ten largest. Study-wide findings and caveats: Later analysis placed DRB1 highest and HLA-C lowest in TCR association rates, which differed by HLA locus. Relative to the approximately 700-donor mean, N-insertions were reportedly fewer in an Asian-associated ancestry cluster in a later analysis. An analysis was carried out at a later point. It showed that HLA-associated TCR beta chains were more clonally expanded than equally common non-associated chains.

About this clone: The target antigen is unknown.

This chain joins TRBV19 and TRBJ1-6, with D uncertain. Sequenced input: PBMCs. This sequence was found in a male donor in good health and CMV-seropositive. The CDR3 loop is CATDSGTNSPLHF. The CDR3 coding sequence is TGTGCCACCGATTCAGGAACGAATTCACCCCTCCACTTT.